The T cell receptor (beta chain) under discussion was sequenced for a study of T-cell reconstitution after alpha-beta-depleted transplantation in children. Study-wide results and caveats: By about two months after transplant, alpha-beta T cells reportedly arose from several hundred graft clones that had expanded. Among T cells one year after transplant, newly produced cells accounted for most counts and diversity. Elevated TCRbeta diversity at day 60 was traced, in some patients, to surviving recipient T cells and thymic progenitors.

Of note for this clonotype: Its antigen is undetermined.

CDR1 and CDR2 (germline): DFQATT, SNEGSKA (reference sequence). The CDR3 is 11 amino acids. The germline V and J ends were trimmed by 4 bases and 4 bases, with 7 bases remaining between them. Construction of the TCRbeta library involved unique molecular identifiers. TCRdb re-derived calls from the PCR reads in MiXCR, one entry per CDR3 protein. The sample records hundreds of thousands of distinct CDR3 sequences, roughly a quarter being singletons. This TCR derives from a female patient aged 2-10 years who had a stem cell transplant for congenital amegakaryocytic thrombocytopenia, so the T cells may come from the graft donor. The input for sequencing was PBMCs, mostly from graft donor cells, taken 360 days after TCRalphabeta/CD19-depleted stem cell transplant. This sequence joins TRBV20-1 and TRBJ2-5, with unresolved D. The CDR3 bases are TGCAGTGCTATTCGAACAGAGACCCAGTACTTC. Protein sequence: CSAIRTETQYF.